This TCR beta chain was recovered during a study of cytomegalovirus exposure and HLA in healthy donors. Study observations and caveats: The later analysis indicated that the majority of CMV-associated TCR beta chains appeared HLA-restricted. Follow-up analysis found HLA locus-dependent TCR association rates, highest for DRB1 and lowest for HLA-C. An analysis was carried out later, and it reportedly showed fewer N-insertions in an Asian-associated ancestry cluster than the approximately 680-donor mean. Follow-up analysis seemed to connect common viral pathogens with several of the most significant clusters identified.

On this clone: Its antigen is as yet unknown.

PCR used 60 Vbeta primers and 13 Jbeta primers. Assay used: immunoSEQ multiplex PCR; TCRdb lists only in-frame clones, some missing. The table includes over 110,000 clones, approximately 80% detected once. CDR3 size: 16 residues. J lost 7 bases, V lost 4 bases, and 15 bases had no gene match. Per germline, CDR1 SEHNR and CDR2 FQNEAQ (reference sequence). The genes are TRBV7-9 and TRBJ2-7; 8 bases align to TRBD1. Sequencing input: PBMCs. This clonotype was sampled from a woman in her thirties or forties in good health and CMV-seropositive. The CDR3 loop reads CASSSWHLGQAEEQYF. The CDR3 DNA reads TGTGCCAGCAGCTCGTGGCACCTGGGACAGGCGGAGGAGCAGTACTTC.